Given below is one TCR beta chain in context. These data belong to a study of blood T cell repertoires in COVID-19. Study-level information: Donors in the United States, Italy and Spain gave samples during acute or convalescent COVID-19.

Assay: immunoSEQ multiplex PCR; the TCRdb copy retains only in-frame clones and omits some. The sample lists roughly 230,000 clones, approximately 83% occurring once. Germline lookup yields CDR1 SNHLY and CDR2 FYNNEI. The CDR3 has 13 amino acids. V lost 8 bases, J lost 1 base, and 4 bases stayed unmatched. Grouping used clinical history reported by participants in a survey and questionnaire. The TCR originated in a woman in her fifties or sixties who had recovered from COVID-19. The rearrangement uses TRBV2 and TRBJ1-1; 7 nucleotides align to TRBD1. Sequencing was performed on PBMCs or T cells enriched from blood (not recorded which). CDR3 region: CASRYRGNTEAFF. The CDR3 DNA sequence: TGTGCCAGCCGTTACAGGGGGAACACTGAAGCTTTCTTT.